One TCR beta chain is described in this entry. This record comes from a study of T cell changes during pregnancy in multiple sclerosis. Method: immunoSEQ multiplex PCR; TCRdb's copy keeps in-frame clones and lacks some. In the table there are tens of thousands of clones, 80% to 95% of which are singletons. The sample here was CD4+ T cells from peripheral blood mononuclear cells, taken after pregnancy. This clonotype was sampled from a female donor with multiple sclerosis, enrolled in a pregnancy study.

CDR3 protein: CASSYGNLKTYEQYF. The DNA of the CDR3 is TGTGCCAGCAGCTACGGGAACCTAAAGACTTACGAGCAGTACTTC. V is TRBV7-2 and J is TRBJ2-7; tentative D call: TRBD2 (5 bases). This CDR3 has 15 residues. The germline V gene encodes CDR1 SGHTA and CDR2 FQGNSA. V lost 4 bases and J lost 4, with 17 bases in between. The variable domain in full, with the rest retrieved from reference TRBV7-2 and TRBJ2-7, is GAGVSQSPSNKVTEKGKDVELRCDPISGHTALYWYRQSLGQGLEFLIYFQGNSAPDKSGLPSDRFSAERTGGSVSTLTIQRTQQEDSAVYLCASSYGNLKTYEQYFGPGTRLTVT.